This entry lists 27 T cell receptor beta chains sequenced from one sample in a study of Tregs in tolerant kidney transplant recipients (dated by TCRdb to the late 2010s). The sample's time point label, in plain terms: blood sample drawn before combined kidney and bone marrow transplant. In bulk CFSE mixed lymphocyte reactions, CFSE-labeled recipient PBMCs were cocultured with irradiated donor PBMCs for five to seven days, then stained for CD3/CD4/CD8 and FACS-sorted. Their target antigens are unknown. Libraries were prepared through the immunoSEQ multiplex PCR assay. TCRdb carries this immuneACCESS record with in-frame sequences only. Its versions omit some clonotypes, under half of them owing to an unresolved V gene in the studies checked, with the rest unexplained. A total of 15,000 to 19,000 clones appear in this sample, nearly 55% of them only once. Around 3.2% of the sample comes from the top ten.

Sequences were derived from CD4+ T cells from blood cultured with allogeneic cells, sampled before the transplant. Receptor source: a human patient who received a combined kidney and bone marrow transplant.

The chain uses TRBV11-3 and TRBJ2-7; perhaps TRBD2 as D (5 bases). In germline, CDR1 is SGHNT, CDR2 YENEEA. CDR3 length: 13 residues. Trimming left V 3 bases short and J 6 bases short, with 12 bases between. CDR3 coding DNA: TGTGCCAGCAGCTTTGTAATAGGGAGCGAGCAGTACTTC. Protein product: CASSFVIGSEQYF.

This rearrangement joins TRBV27 to TRBJ2-2; 9 bases are a match to TRBD1. Per germline, CDR1 MNHEY and CDR2 SMNVEV (reference sequence). The CDR3 runs to 16 residues. The V and J ends lost 6 bases and 5 bases, in that order; junction bases with no gene match: 10. The CDR3 protein is CASRLYRGRGTGELFF. DNA of the CDR3: TGTGCCAGCAGACTATACAGGGGGCGAGGAACCGGGGAGCTGTTTTTT.

This clone has only a few counts. The CDR3 bases are TGTGCCAGCAGCTTGCTAGCGGGGGCACTATCTAGCACAGATACGCAGTATTTT. Translated, it gives CASSLLAGALSSTDTQYF. J is TRBJ2-3 and V is TRBV5-6, with 10 nucleotides matching TRBD2. The ends lost 1 base at V and 0 bases at J; junction bases unmatched: 8. CDR3 length equals 18 residues. Germline CDR1 and CDR2: SGHDT and YYEEEE. The full variable domain, completed using reference TRBV5-6 and TRBJ2-3, is DAGVTQSPTHLIKTRGQQVTLRCSPKSGHDTVSWYQQALGQGPQFIFQYYEEEERQRGNFPDRFSGHQFPNYSSELNVNALLLGDSALYLCASSLLAGALSSTDTQYFGPGTRLTVL.

This chain uses TRBV30 with TRBJ2-3; tentatively, D is TRBD2 (7 bases). This CDR3 contains 16 residues. Per germline, CDR1 GTSNPN and CDR2 SVGIG (reference sequence). The germline V and J ends were trimmed by 2 bases and 2 bases, with 17 bases remaining between them. CDR3 sequence reads: CAWSTGKGGVTDTQYF. The CDR3 DNA is TGTGCCTGGAGTACAGGGAAGGGGGGGGTCACAGATACGCAGTATTTT.

The V gene is TRBV7-6, the J gene TRBJ1-4, with D perhaps matching TRBD1 (6 bases). CDR3 size: 14 residues. V was clipped by 1 base and J by 8 bases, with 11 bases between them. Germline V gives CDR1 SGHVS, CDR2 FNYEAQ. CDR3 sequence: CASSLGDIQEKLFF. CDR3 nucleotides: TGTGCCAGCAGCTTAGGGGACATCCAAGAAAAACTGTTTTTT.

The gene calls are TRBV4-1 and TRBJ2-5; TRBD1 matches at 7 bases. Germline values: CDR1 MGHRA, CDR2 YSYEKL. The CDR3 is made up of 14 amino acids. Trimming took 4 bases from V and 5 from J; bases not matched to a gene: 7. CDR3 DNA: TGCGCCAGCAGCCCAGAAGGGGGCGGGGAGACCCAGTACTTC. Translated: CASSPEGGGETQYF.

The chain has TRBV27 and TRBJ2-2; 7 bases align to TRBD1. Germline V gene lookup returns CDR1 MNHEY and CDR2 SMNVEV (reference sequence). V shed 8 bases and J 2 bases; nucleotides not matched to a gene: 8. The CDR3 consists of 15 residues. As DNA, the CDR3 is TGTGCCAGCGGGGCGAACAGGGGAAACACCGGGGAGCTGTTTTTT. It specifies CASGANRGNTGELFF.

This sequence joins TRBV11-2 and TRBJ2-7; 10 bases match TRBD2. The germline V gene has CDR1 SGHAT and CDR2 FQNNGV. This CDR3 has 15 amino acids. The V segment lost 1 base and the J segment 6 bases; nucleotides outside the gene matches: 6. CDR3: CASSLAASGRTEQYF. The DNA of the CDR3 is TGTGCCAGCAGCTTAGCGGCTAGCGGGAGAACCGAGCAGTACTTC.

The chain carries TRBV5-6 and TRBJ2-3, with a possible D match to TRBD1 (5 bases). The CDR3 spans 14 residues. Germline loops: CDR1 SGHDT, CDR2 YYEEEE. Trimming took off 1 base at V and 5 bases at J, with 11 bases between the two ends. The CDR3 spells CASSLTRVGDTQYF. In nucleotides, the CDR3 is TGTGCCAGCAGCTTGACCAGGGTCGGAGATACGCAGTATTTT.

This clone showed up just a few times. The chain is built from TRBV25-1 and TRBJ2-5; D unclear. V gave up 3 bases and J gave up 0 bases, with 2 bases separating them. Germline V gene sequence: CDR1 MGHDK, CDR2 SYGVNS. CDR3 length equals 12 residues. CDR3 DNA: TGTGCCAGCAGTGACTACCAAGAGACCCAGTACTTC. The encoded protein is CASSDYQETQYF.

The chain has TRBV7-9 and TRBJ1-6; D call uncertain. This CDR3 is built from 15 residues. Germline values: CDR1 SEHNR, CDR2 FQNEAQ (reference sequence). The ends were cut back, 4 bases at V and 6 bases at J, with 13 bases in the middle. CDR3 amino acids: CASSSPLATNSPLHF. In DNA form, the CDR3 reads TGTGCCAGCAGCTCGCCCCTAGCTACTAATTCACCCCTCCACTTT.

The V and J genes are TRBV25-1 and TRBJ2-5; TRBD2 matches 11 bases. Unmatched junction bases numbered 7, after V lost 1 base and J lost 0 bases. Germline assignment: CDR1 MGHDK and CDR2 SYGVNS. The CDR3 extends over 18 amino acids. CDR3 bases: TGTGCCAGCAGTGAATTTAGGACTAGCGGGTCCAACCAAGAGACCCAGTACTTC. Translating it yields CASSEFRTSGSNQETQYF. The full variable domain, with the rest looked up from reference TRBV25-1 and TRBJ2-5, is EADIYQTPRYLVIGTGKKITLECSQTMGHDKMYWYQQDPGMELHLIHYSYGVNSTEKGDLSSESTVSRIRTEHFPLTLESARPSHTSQYLCASSEFRTSGSNQETQYFGPGTRLLVL.

The chain links TRBV5-4 to TRBJ2-5, with TRBD2 matching over 7 bases. V shed 4 bases and J 0 bases; nucleotides not matched to a gene: 6. Germline assignment: CDR1 SGHNT and CDR2 YYREEE (reference sequence). The CDR3 is 15 amino acids. The CDR3 loop is CASSGEGRDQETQYF. The CDR3 DNA reads TGTGCCAGCAGCGGGGAGGGCAGGGACCAAGAGACCCAGTACTTC.

V usage is TRBV11-3 and J usage is TRBJ1-1; 7 positions agree with TRBD1. The CDR3 totals 16 residues. V shed 3 bases and J 1 base; nucleotides not matched to a gene: 8. Per the germline V gene, CDR1 is SGHNT and CDR2 is YENEEA. CDR3 amino acids: CASSLAGGRGNTEAFF. CDR3 bases: TGTGCCAGCAGCTTGGCAGGGGGGCGGGGGAACACTGAAGCTTTCTTT.

This clone was detected only once. The chain combines TRBV11-2 with TRBJ1-2; D remains ambiguous. Looked up from germline, CDR1 is SGHAT and CDR2 is FQNNGV. V was pared by 3 bases and J by 6 bases, with 17 bases between. The CDR3 has 15 amino acids. The CDR3 reads CASSFIEEGSHGYTF. DNA for the CDR3: TGTGCCAGCAGCTTCATAGAGGAGGGCAGCCATGGCTACACCTTC.

This clone was observed a handful of times. The chain couples TRBV5-6 to TRBJ1-1; 7 positions match TRBD1. The length of the CDR3 is 17 residues. The germline V gene encodes CDR1 SGHDT and CDR2 YYEEEE. V trimming: 0 bases; J trimming: 1 base; junction bases outside the gene matches: 9. CDR3 protein: CASSLAVRWTGNTEAFF. The CDR3, as DNA: TGTGCCAGCAGCTTGGCGGTTAGGTGGACAGGGAACACTGAAGCTTTCTTT.

This chain uses TRBV6-6 with TRBJ1-2, with D tentatively TRBD1 (6 bases). This CDR3 is 13 amino acids long. The V and J ends lost 4 bases and 4 bases respectively, with 10 bases between them. Germline assignment: CDR1 MNHNY and CDR2 SVGAGI (reference sequence). CDR3 coding DNA: TGTGCCAGCAGTTCGACAGGAGCCTATGGCTACACCTTC. This translates into CASSSTGAYGYTF.

The J gene is TRBJ2-1, the V gene TRBV18, with 13 positions matching TRBD2. Germline CDR1 is KGHSH and CDR2 is LQKENI. J gave up 10 bases and V 1 base, and 7 bases lay outside the gene matches. The CDR3 is 16 amino acids. CDR3 DNA: TGTGCCAGCTCACCACGCCTTACTAGCGGGGGGGGAGAGCAGTTCTTC. Amino acids: CASSPRLTSGGGEQFF.

V gene TRBV6-6 combines with J gene TRBJ2-7, with D possibly matching TRBD1 (6 bases). Germline V CDR1 and CDR2: MNHNY, SVGAGI (reference sequence). V was cut by 6 bases and J by 6 bases, with 15 bases left in between. The CDR3 totals 13 residues. This CDR3 is CASRDTGSGEQYF. Written as DNA, the CDR3 is TGTGCCAGCAGAGATACAGGGTCAGGCGAGCAGTACTTC.

This clone was counted between two and nine times. The genes are TRBV7-9 and TRBJ2-3; 12 nucleotides agree with TRBD2. The V segment lost 1 base and the J segment 0 bases; nucleotides outside the gene matches: 5. The CDR3 contains 18 residues. Germline assignment: CDR1 SEHNR and CDR2 FQNEAQ (reference sequence). CDR3 residues: CASSLEFGLAGSTDTQYF. DNA for the CDR3: TGTGCCAGCAGCTTAGAATTTGGACTAGCGGGAAGCACAGATACGCAGTATTTT. The whole variable domain, remainder taken from reference TRBV7-9 and TRBJ2-3, is DTGVSQNPRHKITKRGQNVTFRCDPISEHNRLYWYRQTLGQGPEFLTYFQNEAQLEKSRLLSDRFSAERPKGSFSTLEIQRTEQGDSAMYLCASSLEFGLAGSTDTQYFGPGTRLTVL.

The V gene is TRBV19, the J gene TRBJ1-4; D is undetermined. Germline CDR1 reads LNHDA; CDR2 reads SQIVND (reference sequence). With 4 bases removed from V and 0 bases from J, the gap between germline ends came to 9 bases. This CDR3 has 15 amino acids. The DNA of the CDR3 is TGTGCCAGTAGTACTCCAGACACAACTAATGAAAAACTGTTTTTT. It yields the protein CASSTPDTTNEKLFF. The full variable domain, rest sourced from reference TRBV19 and TRBJ1-4, is DGGITQSPKYLFRKEGQNVTLSCEQNLNHDAMYWYRQDPGQGLRLIYYSQIVNDFQKGDIAEGYSVSREKKESFPLTVTSAQKNPTAFYLCASSTPDTTNEKLFFGSGTQLSVL.

Here the CDR3 DNA reads TGTGCCAGCAGCCAACCGGGACTCACTTCCTACGAGCAGTACTTC. This encodes CASSQPGLTSYEQYF. The V gene is TRBV7-2, the J gene TRBJ2-7; TRBD2 is a possible D gene (6 bases). This CDR3 is built from 15 residues. Trimming took 5 bases from V and 1 from J, leaving 15 bases between them. Germline loops: CDR1 SGHTA, CDR2 FQGNSA.

V usage is TRBV7-2 and J usage is TRBJ2-1; D is ambiguous. CDR1 SGHTA and CDR2 FQGNSA come from the germline V gene. V was clipped by 1 base and J by 3 bases, with 13 bases between them. This CDR3 has 16 amino acids. CDR3 nucleotide sequence: TGTGCCAGCAGCTTAGGAGGCAGTCTAATCTACAATGAGCAGTTCTTC. Protein sequence: CASSLGGSLIYNEQFF.

The V gene is TRBV7-2, the J gene TRBJ2-2, with a tentative D call TRBD2 (5 bases). Trimming took 3 bases from V and 5 from J, leaving 10 bases between them. The CDR3 contains 14 residues. Germline-derived CDR1 and CDR2 are SGHTA and FQGNSA. CDR3 coding DNA: TGTGCCAGCAGCTTTGTCGGGGAAACCGGGGAGCTGTTTTTT. It is translated as CASSFVGETGELFF.

The sample holds a few counts of this clone. The chain combines TRBV18 with TRBJ1-1; D gene uncertain. CDR3 length: 15 residues. V was trimmed by 4 bases and J by 0 bases, leaving 12 bases between them. CDR1 and CDR2 from the germline V gene are KGHSH and LQKENI. CDR3 in amino acids: CASSLWAQVNTEAFF. CDR3 coding DNA: TGTGCCAGCTCACTTTGGGCGCAAGTGAACACTGAAGCTTTCTTT.

J is TRBJ2-1 and V is TRBV7-9; TRBD1 agrees at 9 bases. The CDR3 loop spans 17 amino acids. Germline V CDR1 and CDR2: SEHNR, FQNEAQ (reference sequence). Unmatched junction bases numbered 14, after V lost 6 bases and J lost 5 bases. CDR3 region: CASSQRRTGGPHNEQFF. The DNA for the CDR3 is TGTGCCAGCAGTCAACGGAGAACAGGGGGCCCCCACAATGAGCAGTTCTTC.

As concerns this clone: This specimen includes other DNA sequences encoding the same CDR3. This sequence joins TRBV7-6 and TRBJ1-6; 9 nucleotides match TRBD1. The CDR3 runs 16 residues. CDR1 and CDR2 from the germline V gene are SGHVS and FNYEAQ. J lost 6 bases, V lost 3 bases, and 6 bases had no gene match. The CDR3 DNA reads as TGTGCCAGCAGCTTGGGGACAGGGTTTGGTAATTCACCCCTCCACTTT. Encoded protein: CASSLGTGFGNSPLHF. Together with reference TRBV7-6 and TRBJ1-6, the CDR3 gives the full variable domain: GAGVSQSPRYKVTKRGQDVALRCDPISGHVSLYWYRQALGQGPEFLTYFNYEAQQDKSGLPNDRFSAERPEGSISTLTIQRTEQRDSAMYRCASSLGTGFGNSPLHFGNGTRLTVT.